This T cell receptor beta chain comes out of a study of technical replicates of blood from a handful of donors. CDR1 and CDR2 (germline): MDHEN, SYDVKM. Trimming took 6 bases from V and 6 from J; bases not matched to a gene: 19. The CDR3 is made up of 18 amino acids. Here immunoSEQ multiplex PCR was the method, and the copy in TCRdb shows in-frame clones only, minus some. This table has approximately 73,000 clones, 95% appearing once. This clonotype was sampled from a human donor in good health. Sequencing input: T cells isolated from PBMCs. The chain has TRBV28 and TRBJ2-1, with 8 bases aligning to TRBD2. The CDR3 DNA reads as TGTGCCAGCAGCGGGAGGGTGTTGGATTGGTCAACAGGCAATGAGCAGTTCTTC. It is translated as CASSGRVLDWSTGNEQFF.